Presented here are 14 T cell receptor beta chains from one specimen sequenced in a study of circulating and synovial CD4+ cells in juvenile arthritis. The protocol was immunoSEQ multiplex PCR, while the TCRdb copy is restricted to in-frame clones and leaves out a portion. The sample has about 3,500 clones; around 81% are singletons. Sequencing used CD4+ T cells from synovial fluid. The receptors stem from a human donor with juvenile idiopathic arthritis.

The J gene is TRBJ2-3, the V gene TRBV19; 8 bases fit TRBD2. CDR1 is LNHDA, CDR2 SQIVND, per germline (reference sequence). The CDR3 is made up of 17 amino acids. J lost 3 bases, V lost 5 bases, and 13 bases had no gene match. The CDR3 region is CASSDPLAGGHTDTQYF. DNA for the CDR3: TGTGCCAGTAGTGACCCCCTGGCGGGGGGTCATACAGATACGCAGTATTTT. The full variable domain, its missing parts supplied by reference TRBV19 and TRBJ2-3, is DGGITQSPKYLFRKEGQNVTLSCEQNLNHDAMYWYRQDPGQGLRLIYYSQIVNDFQKGDIAEGYSVSREKKESFPLTVTSAQKNPTAFYLCASSDPLAGGHTDTQYFGPGTRLTVL.

The chain is built from TRBV27 and TRBJ1-2; TRBD1 matches 7 bases. This CDR3 is 15 amino acids long. The J segment lost 5 bases and the V segment lost 5 bases, leaving 11 bases of the junction unmatched. CDR1 and CDR2 from the germline V gene are MNHEY and SMNVEV (reference sequence). The CDR3 sequence: CASSKEGAVQYGYTF. The CDR3 coding sequence is TGTGCCAGCAGTAAGGAGGGGGCTGTCCAGTATGGCTACACCTTC.

V is TRBV7-2 and J is TRBJ2-3; 9 nucleotides match TRBD2. This CDR3 is built from 14 residues. Trimming removed 5 bases from V and 8 bases from J; junction bases left unmatched: 8. CDR1 SGHTA and CDR2 FQGNSA come from the germline V gene. In nucleotides, the CDR3 is TGTGCCAGCAGCCCGCGGGGGGGACCAAGTACGCAGTATTTT. Its protein is CASSPRGGPSTQYF.

The chain has TRBV11-1 and TRBJ2-1; the D gene is possibly TRBD2 (5 bases). Trimming stripped 4 bases from V and 4 bases from J, with 11 bases between. The CDR3 is 14 residues long. CDR1 and CDR2 (germline): SGHAT, FQDESV (reference sequence). The CDR3 loop is CASSSPPGYNEQFF. CDR3 sequence (DNA): TGTGCCAGCAGCTCACCCCCGGGGTACAATGAGCAGTTCTTC.

The chain uses TRBV11-1 and TRBJ2-1; the match to TRBD2 covers 12 bases. Germline trimming cut 5 bases from V and 9 bases from J; bases unmatched to any gene: 8. The CDR3 runs to 15 residues. Germline V gives CDR1 SGHAT, CDR2 FQDESV (reference sequence). CDR3 coding DNA: TGTGCCAGCAGCCCCAGACTAGCGGGGGATGGTGAGCAGTTCTTC. This translates into CASSPRLAGDGEQFF.

The rearrangement joins TRBV9 to TRBJ1-1, with a possible D match to TRBD1 (6 bases). Germline values: CDR1 SGDLS, CDR2 YYNGEE. Trimming pared 0 bases from V and 1 base from J, leaving 10 bases between. The CDR3 contains 15 residues. The CDR3 loop reads CASSVGGQRNTEAFF. In DNA form, the CDR3 reads TGTGCCAGCAGCGTAGGTGGACAGCGGAACACTGAAGCTTTCTTT.

Written as DNA, the CDR3 is TGTGCCAGCAGCTTGGCGACAGTTAACACTGAAGCTTTCTTT. Residues: CASSLATVNTEAFF. V and J are TRBV5-6 and TRBJ1-1; a weak D match, TRBD1 (5 bases). This CDR3 has 14 residues. Germline loops: CDR1 SGHDT, CDR2 YYEEEE. Trimming removed 0 bases from V and 2 bases from J, with 8 bases in between.

The chain carries TRBV18 and TRBJ2-1; D is perhaps TRBD2 (5 bases). The germline V gene encodes CDR1 KGHSH and CDR2 LQKENI. CDR3 length: 13 residues. Trimming stripped 4 bases from V and 8 bases from J, with 12 bases between. CDR3 protein: CASSRQLADEQFF. Here the CDR3 DNA reads TGTGCCAGCTCACGTCAGCTAGCAGATGAGCAGTTCTTC.

This rearrangement joins TRBV5-1 to TRBJ2-1; 13 bases match TRBD2. The CDR3 is 14 residues long. V gave up 4 bases and J gave up 9 bases; unmatched junction bases: 4. CDR1 and CDR2 from the germline V gene are SGHRS and YFSETQ. The CDR3 DNA reads TGCGCCAGCAGCGGGACTAGCGGGGTTCCTGAGCAGTTCTTC. Protein product: CASSGTSGVPEQFF.

The chain joins TRBV14 to TRBJ1-2; weak D call: TRBD1 (6 bases). The germline V gene has CDR1 SGHDN and CDR2 FVKESK. The CDR3 contains 13 residues. The V gene lost 2 bases and the J gene lost 4 bases, with 8 bases spanning the gap. CDR3 sequence reads: CASSQQGPYGYTF. CDR3 DNA: TGTGCCAGCAGCCAACAGGGGCCCTATGGCTACACCTTC. Full variable domain (missing parts from reference TRBV14 and TRBJ1-2): EAGVTQFPSHSVIEKGQTVTLRCDPISGHDNLYWYRRVMGKEIKFLLHFVKESKQDESGMPNNRFLAERTGGTYSTLKVQPAELEDSGVYFCASSQQGPYGYTFGSGTRLTVV.

V is TRBV7-9 and J is TRBJ2-4; 7 bases are a match to TRBD2. The length of the CDR3 is 16 residues. Germline V gene sequence: CDR1 SEHNR, CDR2 FQNEAQ (reference sequence). The trim removed 5 bases at V and 0 bases at J, leaving 7 bases unmatched. The CDR3 sequence: CASSPGLAVAKNIQYF. CDR3 nucleotides: TGTGCCAGCAGCCCGGGGCTAGCGGTAGCCAAAAACATTCAGTACTTC.

The chain has TRBV6-6 and TRBJ1-5, with D tentatively TRBD1 (5 bases). Trimming took 7 bases from V and 6 from J, leaving 16 bases between them. The CDR3 extends over 14 amino acids. From germline, CDR1 is MNHNY and CDR2 SVGAGI (reference sequence). CDR3 region: CASTQNQGRQPQHF. In DNA, the CDR3 is TGTGCCAGCACCCAGAACCAGGGCCGTCAGCCCCAGCATTTT.

CDR3 amino acids: CASSLEGRGANVLTF. The CDR3 DNA is TGCGCCAGCAGCTTGGAGGGGCGTGGGGCCAACGTCCTGACTTTC. The chain links TRBV5-1 to TRBJ2-6, with D tentatively TRBD1 (5 bases). Trimming stripped 0 bases from V and 3 bases from J, with 7 bases between. Germline V gene sequence: CDR1 SGHRS, CDR2 YFSETQ. The CDR3 is 15 residues long.

This clone was found a few times. This chain uses TRBV19 with TRBJ2-7; the match to TRBD2 covers 8 bases. Trimming cost V 5 bases and J 2 bases; bases outside gene matches: 11. The CDR3 consists of 16 residues. The germline V gene encodes CDR1 LNHDA and CDR2 SQIVND (reference sequence). CDR3 residues: CASSGRLAKNPYEQYF. In nucleotides, the CDR3 is TGTGCCAGTAGTGGGCGACTAGCGAAAAATCCCTACGAGCAGTACTTC. The variable domain in full, completed from reference TRBV19 and TRBJ2-7, reads DGGITQSPKYLFRKEGQNVTLSCEQNLNHDAMYWYRQDPGQGLRLIYYSQIVNDFQKGDIAEGYSVSREKKESFPLTVTSAQKNPTAFYLCASSGRLAKNPYEQYFGPGTRLTVT.